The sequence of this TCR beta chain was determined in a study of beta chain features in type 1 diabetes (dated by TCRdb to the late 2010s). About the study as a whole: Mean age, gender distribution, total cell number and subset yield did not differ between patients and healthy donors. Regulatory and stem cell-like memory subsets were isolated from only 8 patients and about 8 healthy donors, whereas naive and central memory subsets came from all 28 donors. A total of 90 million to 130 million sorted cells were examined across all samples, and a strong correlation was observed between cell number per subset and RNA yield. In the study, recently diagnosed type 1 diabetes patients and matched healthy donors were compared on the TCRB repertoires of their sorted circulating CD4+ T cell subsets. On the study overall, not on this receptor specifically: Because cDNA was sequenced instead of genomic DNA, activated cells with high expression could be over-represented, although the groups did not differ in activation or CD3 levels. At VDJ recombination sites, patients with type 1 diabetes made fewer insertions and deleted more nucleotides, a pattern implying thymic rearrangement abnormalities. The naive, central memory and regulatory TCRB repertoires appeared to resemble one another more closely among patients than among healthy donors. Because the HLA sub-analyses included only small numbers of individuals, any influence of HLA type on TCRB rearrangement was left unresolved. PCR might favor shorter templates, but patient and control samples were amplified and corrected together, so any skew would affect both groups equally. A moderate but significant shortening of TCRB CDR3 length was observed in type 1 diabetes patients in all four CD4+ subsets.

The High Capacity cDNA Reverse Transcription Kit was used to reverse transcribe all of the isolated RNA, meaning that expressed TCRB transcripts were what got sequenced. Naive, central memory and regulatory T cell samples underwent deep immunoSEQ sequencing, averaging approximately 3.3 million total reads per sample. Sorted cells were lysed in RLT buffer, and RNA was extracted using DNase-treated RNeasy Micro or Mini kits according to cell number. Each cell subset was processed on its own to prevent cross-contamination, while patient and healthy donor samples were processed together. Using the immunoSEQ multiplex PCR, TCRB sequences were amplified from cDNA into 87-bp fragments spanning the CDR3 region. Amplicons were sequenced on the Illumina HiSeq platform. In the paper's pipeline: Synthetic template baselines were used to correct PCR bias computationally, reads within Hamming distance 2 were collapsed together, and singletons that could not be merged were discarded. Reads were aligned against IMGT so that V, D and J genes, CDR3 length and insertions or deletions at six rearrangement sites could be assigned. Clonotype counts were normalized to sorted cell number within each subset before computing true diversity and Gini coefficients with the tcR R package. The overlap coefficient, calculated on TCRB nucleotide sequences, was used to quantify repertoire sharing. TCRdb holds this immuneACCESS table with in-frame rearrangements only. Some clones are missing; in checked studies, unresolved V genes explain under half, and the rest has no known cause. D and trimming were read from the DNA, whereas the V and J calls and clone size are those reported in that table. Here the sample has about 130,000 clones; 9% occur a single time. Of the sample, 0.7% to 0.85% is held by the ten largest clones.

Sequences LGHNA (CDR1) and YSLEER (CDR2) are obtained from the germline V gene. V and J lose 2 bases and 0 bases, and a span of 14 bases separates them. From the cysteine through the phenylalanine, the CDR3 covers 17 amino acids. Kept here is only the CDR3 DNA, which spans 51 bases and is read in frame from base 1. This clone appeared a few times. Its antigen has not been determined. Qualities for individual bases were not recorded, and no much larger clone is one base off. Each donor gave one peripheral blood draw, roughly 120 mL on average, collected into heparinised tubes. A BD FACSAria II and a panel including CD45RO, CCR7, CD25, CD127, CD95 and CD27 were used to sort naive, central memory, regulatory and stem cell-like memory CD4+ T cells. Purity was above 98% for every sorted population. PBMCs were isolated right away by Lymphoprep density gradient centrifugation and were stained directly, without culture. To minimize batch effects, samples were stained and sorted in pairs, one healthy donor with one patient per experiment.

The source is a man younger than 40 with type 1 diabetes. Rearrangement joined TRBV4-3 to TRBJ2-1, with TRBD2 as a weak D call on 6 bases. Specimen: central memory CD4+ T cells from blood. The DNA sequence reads TGCGCCAGCAGCCAAAGATCTGGGGGGAGCTCCTACAATGAGCAGTTCTTC. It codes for CASSQRSGGSSYNEQFF.